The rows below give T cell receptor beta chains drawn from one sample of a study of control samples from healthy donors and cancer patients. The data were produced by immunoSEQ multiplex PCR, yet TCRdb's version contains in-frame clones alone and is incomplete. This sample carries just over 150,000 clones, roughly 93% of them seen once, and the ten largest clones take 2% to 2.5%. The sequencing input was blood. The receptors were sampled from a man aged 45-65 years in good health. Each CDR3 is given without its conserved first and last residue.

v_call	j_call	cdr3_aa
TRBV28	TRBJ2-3	ASSLRGGLSSTDTQY
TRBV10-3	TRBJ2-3	AISDGTSVTDTQY
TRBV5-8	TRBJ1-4	ASSRQHRGLEKLF
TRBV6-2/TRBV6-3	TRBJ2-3	ASSGLAGDTQY
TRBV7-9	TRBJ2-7	ASSWSTGIGEQY
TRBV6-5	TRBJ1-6	ASVQGPYNSPLH
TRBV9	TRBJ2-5	ASSAGTGFETQY
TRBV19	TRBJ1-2	ASTGGTVSIYGYT
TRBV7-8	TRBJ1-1	ASSSYIANTEAF
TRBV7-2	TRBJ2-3	ASSLARLAGTPDTQY
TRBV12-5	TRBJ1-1	ASGLVGGTEAF
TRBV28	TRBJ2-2	ASKTGRDTGELF
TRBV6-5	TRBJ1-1	ASTSYGNTEAF
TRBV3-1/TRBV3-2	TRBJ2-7	ASSRTSDVFYEQY
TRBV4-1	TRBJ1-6	ASSQAGGTSGSYNSPLH
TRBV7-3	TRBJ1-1	ASRSGEGNTEAF
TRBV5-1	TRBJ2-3	ASSLGWQITDTQY
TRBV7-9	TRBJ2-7	ASSKSGSYEQY
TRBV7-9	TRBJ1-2	ASSLAGVVYGYT
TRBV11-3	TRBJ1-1	ASSLGREDKAF
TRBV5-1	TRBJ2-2	ASSLGAGVNTGELF
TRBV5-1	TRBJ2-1	ASSLPRNEQF
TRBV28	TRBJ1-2	ASRPTGFQGYT
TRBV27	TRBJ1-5	ASSLGRRGGSNQPQH
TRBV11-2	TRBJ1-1	ASSLGDRGTEAF
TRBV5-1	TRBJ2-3	ASSLARGRASTDTQY
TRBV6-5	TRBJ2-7	ASRTEGPGWQY
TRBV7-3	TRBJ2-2	ASSPTGAGLNTGELF
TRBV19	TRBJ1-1	ASSTRRTGLNTEAF
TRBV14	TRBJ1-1	ASSQTTSSTEAF
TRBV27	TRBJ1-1	ASSIDRGVGAF
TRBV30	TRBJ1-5	AWSPLGQGHQPQH
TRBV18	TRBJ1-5	ASSPEGQGGQPQH
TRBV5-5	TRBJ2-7	ASSLVGEWKYEQY
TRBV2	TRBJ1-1	ASSDGGAVSGAF
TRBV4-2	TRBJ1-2	ASSQDAYGDRNYGYT
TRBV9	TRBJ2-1	ASSGSGTAFKLAGRNEQF
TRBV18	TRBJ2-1	ASSPTQGGYNEQF
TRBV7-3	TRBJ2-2	ASSFGGTGELF
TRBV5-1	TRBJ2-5	ASSLGRGAETQY
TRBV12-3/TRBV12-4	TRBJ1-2	ASSGDRVYGYT
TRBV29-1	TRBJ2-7	SVRGGTSSYEQY
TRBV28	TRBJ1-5	ASRKLSEPQH
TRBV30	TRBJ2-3	AWSVGPNTQY
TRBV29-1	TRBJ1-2	SAWAAASGYT
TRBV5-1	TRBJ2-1	ASSPGTSGSGTYNEQF
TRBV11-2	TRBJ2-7	ASSLDWRVGEQY
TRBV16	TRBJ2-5	ASSPLDREIQETQY
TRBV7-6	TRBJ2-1	ASSQTSGRSNEQF
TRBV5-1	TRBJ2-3	ASSWTSGSPSTDTQY
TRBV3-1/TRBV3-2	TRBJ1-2	ASSLLGSGNSGGYT
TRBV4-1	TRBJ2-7	ASRPGQGRSYEQY
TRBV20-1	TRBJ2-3	SASRLAGSTDTQY
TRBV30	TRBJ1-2	AGTVGRTGYGYT
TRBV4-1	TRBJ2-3	ASSQGGRSTDTQY